The clone carrying this T cell receptor (beta chain) was seen a handful of times. These data originate in a study of early T cells in non-severe SARS-CoV-2 infection. This CDR3 region has 15 residues. Germline-derived CDR1 and CDR2 are KGHDR and SFDVKD. V was pared by 2 bases and J by 4 bases, with 12 bases between. One entry per CDR3 protein, called by TCRdb with MiXCR from the 5' RACE reads. This table holds roughly 60,000 distinct CDR3 sequences, 10% to 15% found once. The V and J genes are TRBV24-1 and TRBJ2-3, with D uncertain. The clonotype originates from an adult who was a healthcare worker with PCR-confirmed SARS-CoV-2 infection or an uninfected control (not recorded which). The source material was whole blood. Here the CDR3 DNA reads TGTGCCACCAGTGATTCGAGACAAACGCCAGATACGCAGTATTTT. Translated: CATSDSRQTPDTQYF.